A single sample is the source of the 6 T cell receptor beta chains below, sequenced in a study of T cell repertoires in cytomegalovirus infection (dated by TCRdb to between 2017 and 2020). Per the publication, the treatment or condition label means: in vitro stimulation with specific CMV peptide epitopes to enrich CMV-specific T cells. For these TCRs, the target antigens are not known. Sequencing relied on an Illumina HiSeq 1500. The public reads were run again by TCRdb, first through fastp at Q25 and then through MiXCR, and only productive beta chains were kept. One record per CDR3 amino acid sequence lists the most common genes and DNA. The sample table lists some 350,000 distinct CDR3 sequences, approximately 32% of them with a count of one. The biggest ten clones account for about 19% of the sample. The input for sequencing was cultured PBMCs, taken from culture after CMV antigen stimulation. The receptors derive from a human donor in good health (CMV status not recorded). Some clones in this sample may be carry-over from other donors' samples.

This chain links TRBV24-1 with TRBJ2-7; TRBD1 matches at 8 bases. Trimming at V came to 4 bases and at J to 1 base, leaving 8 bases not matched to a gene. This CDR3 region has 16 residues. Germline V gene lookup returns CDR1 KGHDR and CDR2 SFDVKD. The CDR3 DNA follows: TGTGCCACCAGTGACCGCCGGGACAGGTCATCCTACGAGCAGTACTTC. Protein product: CATSDRRDRSSYEQYF.

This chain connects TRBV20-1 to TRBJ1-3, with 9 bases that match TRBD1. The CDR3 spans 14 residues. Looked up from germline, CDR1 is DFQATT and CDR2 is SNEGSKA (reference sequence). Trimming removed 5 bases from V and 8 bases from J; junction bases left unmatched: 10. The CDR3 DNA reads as TGCAGTGCTGCTTCCGGGACAGGGACCTACACCATATATTTT. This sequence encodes CSAASGTGTYTIYF.

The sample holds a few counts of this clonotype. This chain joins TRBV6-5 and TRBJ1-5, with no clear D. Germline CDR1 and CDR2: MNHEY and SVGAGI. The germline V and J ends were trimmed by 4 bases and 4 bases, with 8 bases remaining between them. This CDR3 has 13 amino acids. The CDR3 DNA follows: TGTGCCAGCAGTTGGGAGCGGAATCAGCCCCAGCATTTT. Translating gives CASSWERNQPQHF.

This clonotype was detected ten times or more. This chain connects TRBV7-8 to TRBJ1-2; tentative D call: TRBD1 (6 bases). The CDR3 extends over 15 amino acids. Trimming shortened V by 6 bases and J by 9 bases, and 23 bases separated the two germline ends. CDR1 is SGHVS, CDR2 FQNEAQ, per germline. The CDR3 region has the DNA TGTGCCAGCAGTCAGGAGGGGGGTACAGGGTTGCGCTACACCTTC. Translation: CASSQEGGTGLRYTF.

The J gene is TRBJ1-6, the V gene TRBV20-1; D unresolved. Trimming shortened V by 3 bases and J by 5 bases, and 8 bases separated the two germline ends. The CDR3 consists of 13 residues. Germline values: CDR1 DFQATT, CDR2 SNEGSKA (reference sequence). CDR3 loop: CSARGVNNSPLHF. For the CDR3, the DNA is TGCAGTGCTAGGGGTGTAAATAATTCACCCCTCCACTTT.

The CDR3 bases are TGTGCCAGCAGTACCCTTCGGGACAGGGGGAACACTGAAGCTTTCTTT. Translated: CASSTLRDRGNTEAFF. V usage is TRBV6-1 and J usage is TRBJ1-1; 10 bases fit TRBD1. This CDR3 has 16 residues. CDR1 MNHNS and CDR2 SASEGT come from the germline V gene. The trim removed 5 bases at V and 1 base at J, leaving 7 bases unmatched.